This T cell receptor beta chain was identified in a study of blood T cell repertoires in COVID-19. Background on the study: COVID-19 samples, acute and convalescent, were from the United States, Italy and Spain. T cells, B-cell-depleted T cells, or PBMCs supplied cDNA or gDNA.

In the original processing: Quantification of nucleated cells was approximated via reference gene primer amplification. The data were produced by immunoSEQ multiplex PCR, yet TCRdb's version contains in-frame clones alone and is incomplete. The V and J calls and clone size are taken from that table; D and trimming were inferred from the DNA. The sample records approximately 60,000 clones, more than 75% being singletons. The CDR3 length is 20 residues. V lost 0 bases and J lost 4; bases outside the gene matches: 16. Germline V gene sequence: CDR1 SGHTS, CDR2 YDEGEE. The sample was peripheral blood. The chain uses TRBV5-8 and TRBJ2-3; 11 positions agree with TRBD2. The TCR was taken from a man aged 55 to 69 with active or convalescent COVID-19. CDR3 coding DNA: TGTGCCAGCAGCTTGGGTAGCGGGGGGGCCTTTTTCACGTCGGCAGATACGCAGTATTTT. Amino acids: CASSLGSGGAFFTSADTQYF.